This TCR beta chain derives from a study of T-cell memory formation after mild COVID-19 (dated by TCRdb to 2020 to 2023). At the level of the whole study: TCR sequence clusters from the two donors were largely donor specific. T-cell clones expanding and contracting after mild COVID-19 in two donors were tracked by longitudinal TCRalpha and TCRbeta repertoire sequencing. Two young, previously healthy adult volunteers made up the cohort, one male and one female. Beyond this particular receptor, the publication reports: Clones that contracted from day 15 to 85 showed balanced CD4/CD8 phenotypes, whereas a second wave of clones that expanded from day 15 to 37 leaned towards CD4+. Some responding clones were detected in pre-infection memory, suggesting pre-existing cross-reactive memory T cells joined the SARS-CoV-2 response. Only a couple of mild cases were covered by the study, and larger cohorts that include severe cases with pre-infection samples were considered necessary. Contracting CD4+ clones were located mainly in the CM and EM memory subsets, whereas CD8+ clones were found to be enriched in EMRA. SARS-CoV-2 specificity of the second-wave clones peaking on day 37 was not confirmed.

This clonotype showed up just a few times. Its specific antigen is unknown. Base-call qualities are not available, and no considerably larger clone is one nucleotide away. PBMCs were isolated by Ficoll-Paque density gradient centrifugation. Looking up the germline V gene yields CDR1 SQVTM and CDR2 ANQGSEA. Trimming at the junction amounts to 7 bases on V and 7 bases on J, and the germline ends lie 9 bases apart. The CDR3, from cysteine to phenylalanine, totals 10 residues. Only the CDR3 DNA is retained, 30 bases long and in frame from the first base. Sequencing took place on an Illumina NovaSeq 6000. TCRalpha and TCRbeta cDNA libraries were built by 5'RACE with constant-segment primers, adding sample barcodes and unique molecular identifiers. RNA was extracted from every sample with Trizol reagent. Library amplification was performed in two PCR steps, and a second sample barcode and Illumina TruSeq adapters were introduced in the second step. Sequencing of the libraries was done on an Illumina NovaSeq, producing 2 x 150 bp paired-end reads. In the paper's pipeline: With migec v1.2.7, reads were demultiplexed and then collapsed into UMI-guided consensus sequences. Using mixcr v2.1.11, the UMI consensuses were aligned to TRA and TRB V and J templates and assembled into clonotypes. A clonotype was counted as expanded or contracted only if both edgeR and NoisET called the change significant, with noise models trained on biological replicates. For edgeR calls, a false discovery rate-adjusted p below 0.01 and a log2 fold-change threshold of 1 were applied. As an exploratory analysis of dynamics, max-normalized trajectories of the 1000 most abundant clonotypes were examined by PCA with hierarchical clustering. Separately sequenced CD4+ and CD8+ repertoires were used to assign a CD4 or CD8 phenotype to each responding clone. TCRdb ran its own pipeline on the public reads, namely fastp trimming at Q25 and MiXCR clone calling, and kept in-frame beta chains. Identical CDR3 proteins give one entry, which carries the most common genes and DNA. These V and J calls rely on TCRdb rather than the paper's analysis. Within this sample are approximately 290,000 distinct CDR3 sequences, with 15% of them counted one time only. The ten largest make up about a fifth of the sample.

The receptor comes from a man between 18 and 35 years old who had mild COVID-19 (a few samples of this study predate the infection). The sample titles of this study are shuffled in the database, so cell type and time point are left out; the donor was told from shared clones. The rearrangement combines TRBV29-1 with TRBJ2-3; the D segment could be TRBD1, given 6 matching bases. Input material: PBMCs or a T cell subset sorted from them (not recorded which). This receptor has the CDR3 CSGQENTQYF. The DNA sequence follows: TGCAGCGGACAGGAAAATACGCAGTATTTT.